A selection of T cell receptor beta chains follows, all from one sample in a study of blood T cell repertoires in COVID-19. Sequenced by immunoSEQ multiplex PCR; TCRdb stores in-frame clones only, minus some. The repertoire holds about 240,000 clones, with more than 80% as singletons. Sequenced: peripheral blood. All receptors come from a woman of 80 years or more with COVID-19, enrolled during active disease. CDR3s include the opening cysteine and the closing phenylalanine or tryptophan. Each record gives: D gene, V gene, clone size, J gene, CDR3 DNA, CDR3 protein. D genes are given only for firm matches. A row's size may be missing; if present it is once, few, many or a size class.

>NA|TRBV19|NA|TRBJ1-5
TGTGCCAGTATGAAACAGACGAATCAGCCCCAGCATTTT
CASMKQTNQPQHF
>NA|TRBV11-1|NA|TRBJ1-3
TGTGCCAGCAGCCCGAGCTTTGGAAACACCATATATTTT
CASSPSFGNTIYF
>TRBD2|TRBV19|NA|TRBJ2-5
TGTGCCAGTAGTTTGACTAGCGGGGGGGCCGCTGAGACCCAGTACTTC
CASSLTSGGAAETQYF
>TRBD1|TRBV18|once|TRBJ2-5
TGTGCCAGCTCACAGGTCCGGGACAGGGCTTTGGAGACCCAGTACTTC
CASSQVRDRALETQYF
>TRBD1|TRBV3-1/TRBV3-2|few|TRBJ1-6
TGTGCCAGCAGTCACAGGACAGGGGCTAATTCACCCCTCCACTTT
CASSHRTGANSPLHF
>NA|TRBV5-1|NA|TRBJ2-5
TGCGCCAGCAGCCCCTCGGGGGAGACCCAGTACTTC
CASSPSGETQYF
>NA|TRBV23-1|NA|TRBJ2-5
TGCGCCAGCAGTCAATGTGACGGGGTAGAGACCCAGTACTTC
CASSQCDGVETQYF
>NA|TRBV7-3|NA|TRBJ2-3
TGTGCCAGCAGCTTACTTAGAACTCCAGATACGCAGTATTTT
CASSLLRTPDTQYF
>NA|TRBV27|once|TRBJ1-2
TGTGCCAGCAGTTTTGGGGTGAGGGAGGGTAACTATGGCTACACCTTC
CASSFGVREGNYGYTF
>TRBD1|TRBV28|NA|TRBJ2-2
TGTGCCAGTATCCGAGGGGGCAACACCGGGGAGCTGTTTTTT
CASIRGGNTGELFF
>TRBD1|TRBV27|NA|TRBJ1-2
TGTGCCAGCAGCCTCTCACAGGGGAACTATGGCTACACCTTC
CASSLSQGNYGYTF
>NA|TRBV10-2|NA|TRBJ1-3
TGCGCCAGCACTGAGGCGGACACCATATATTTT
CASTEADTIYF
>TRBD1|TRBV6-5|few|TRBJ1-1
TGTGCCAGCAGGAAGACAGGGGCCGCTGAAGCTTTCTTT
CASRKTGAAEAFF
>NA|TRBV5-1|NA|TRBJ2-3
TGCGCCAGCGGACATACACTCACAGATACGCAGTATTTT
CASGHTLTDTQYF
>NA|TRBV6-5|NA|TRBJ1-6
TGTGCCAGCAAGGTTTGGGCAGATAATTCACCCCTCCACTTT
CASKVWADNSPLHF
>NA|TRBV3-1/TRBV3-2|NA|TRBJ1-6
TGTGCCAGCAGCCCCGTGATGACTGACTCACCCCTCCACTTT
CASSPVMTDSPLHF
>NA|TRBV13|NA|TRBJ2-7
TGTGCCAGCACCATTCTAGGGGAAAACCGATACGAGCAGTACTTC
CASTILGENRYEQYF
>NA|TRBV6-5|NA|TRBJ2-1
TGTGCCAGCAGTAGGAGTTTGGGCTCCTACAATGAGCAGTTCTTC
CASSRSLGSYNEQFF
>NA|TRBV6-5|NA|TRBJ1-1
TGTGCCAGCAGTTACTCTTTCGTCGGGGGCACTGAAGCTTTCTTT
CASSYSFVGGTEAFF
>NA|TRBV2|NA|TRBJ1-5
TGTGCCAGCAGTGGACAGCAGAATCAGCCCCAGCATTTT
CASSGQQNQPQHF
>NA|TRBV6-5|NA|TRBJ2-3
TGTGCCTCCGGGGGCACAGATACGCAGTATTTT
CASGGTDTQYF
>NA|TRBV20-1|once|TRBJ1-2
TGCAGTGCCGACAGGTACTATGGCTACACCTTC
CSADRYYGYTF